The 22 T cell receptor beta chains below come from one sample, sequenced in a study of T cells after yellow fever vaccination. Each CDR3 protein gets one entry after TCRdb re-called the 5' RACE reads with MiXCR. The repertoire has hundreds of thousands of distinct CDR3 sequences, 8.7% of them found once; the top ten carry under 20%. The material was PBMCs, obtained on the day of the first yellow fever vaccination. These receptors originate from a man between 18 and 35 years old who received the YFV17D yellow fever vaccine.

This clonotype was picked up many times. The chain couples TRBV7-2 to TRBJ2-7; D remains unclear. Deletions cut 4 bases from V and 9 bases from J, with 16 bases between. Germline V gene sequence: CDR1 SGHTA, CDR2 FQGNSA. CDR3 length: 13 residues. CDR3 DNA: TGTGCCAGCAGCTCAGACCCCCCTGGACGGCAGTACTTC. Translated, it gives CASSSDPPGRQYF.

The sample holds one count of this clonotype. The chain has TRBV6-2 or TRBV6-3 and TRBJ2-1; possibly TRBD1 for D (6 bases). CDR1 is MNHEY and CDR2 is SVGEGT in the germline V gene. The CDR3 is made up of 12 amino acids. V was clipped by 1 base and J by 13 bases, with 11 bases between them. Here the CDR3 reads CASSYYRVDQFF. As DNA, the CDR3 is TGTGCCAGCAGTTACTACAGGGTGGATCAGTTCTTC.

The chain employs TRBV18 and TRBJ2-2, with a possible D match to TRBD2 (6 bases). Between the trimmed V and J ends, which lost 4 bases and 9 bases, there was a span of 21 bases. The germline gives CDR1 KGHSH, CDR2 LQKENI. The CDR3 is 16 residues long. DNA of the CDR3: TGTGCCAGCTCACTTCTGGGAGGATCGGACCCCCGGGAGCTGTTTTTT. This translates into CASSLLGGSDPRELFF.

This clonotype was observed a few times. The chain couples TRBV27 to TRBJ1-3; D unclear. The CDR3 sequence is 15 residues long. V lost 2 bases and J lost 0, with 8 bases in between. CDR1 and CDR2 (germline): MNHEY, SMNVEV (reference sequence). The CDR3 nucleotides read TGTGCCAGCAGTTTACAAGGTGGCTCTGGAAACACCATATATTTT. Its protein is CASSLQGGSGNTIYF.

Regarding this clonotype: One end of the junction is discordant with germline, which a read error may explain. V usage is TRBV5-6 and J usage is TRBJ2-2, with unresolved D. The CDR3 has 13 residues. Germline V gene sequence: CDR1 SGHDT, CDR2 YYEEEE. The CDR3 sequence is CAISSGLPWELFF. CDR3 nucleotides: TGTGCCATCAGCTCTGGGCTCCCCTGGGAGCTGTTTTTT.

This clonotype was found a few times. V usage is TRBV7-2 and J usage is TRBJ1-2; a possible D gene is TRBD1 (6 bases). Per the germline V gene, CDR1 is SGHTA and CDR2 is FQGNSA. Trimming removed 5 bases at V and 8 bases at J, with 12 bases between. This CDR3 has 12 amino acids. The CDR3, as DNA: TGTGCCAGCAGCGTACAGGGCACCGGCTACACCTTC. Protein product: CASSVQGTGYTF.

This clonotype has more than one count but fewer than ten. The chain links TRBV10-2 to TRBJ2-7, with 7 bases matching TRBD2. The CDR3 is made up of 12 amino acids. The germline CDR1 and CDR2 sequences are WSHSY and SAAADI. V gave up 8 bases and J gave up 3 bases; unmatched junction bases: 4. The CDR3 sequence: CASGGGIYEQYF. The DNA of the CDR3 is TGCGCCAGCGGGGGGGGAATCTACGAGCAGTACTTC.

Many counts were recorded for this clonotype. The chain has TRBV21-1 and TRBJ2-1. TRBV21-1 is flagged as a pseudogene. This CDR3 has 17 residues. In DNA form, the CDR3 reads TGTGCCAGCAGCAAAGTGTGGGAAAGTTGCTCCTACAATGAGCAGTTCTTC. This sequence encodes CASSKVWESCSYNEQFF.

With respect to this clonotype: The junction departs from the called germline gene at one end, perhaps through a read error. The chain employs TRBV25-1 and TRBJ2-4, with 8 bases matching TRBD2. Germline V CDR1 and CDR2: MGHDK, SYGVNS. The CDR3 is 12 amino acids. The CDR3 bases are TGTGCCAGCACGGGACTAGTTAACATTCAGTGCTTC. This codes for CASTGLVNIQCF.

CDR3 loop: CASSLGTATYYEQYF. In DNA, the CDR3 is TGTGCCAGCAGCTTAGGGACGGCGACCTACTACGAGCAGTACTTC. The genes are TRBV5-4 and TRBJ2-7; D could derive from TRBD1 or TRBD2 (5 bases each). The V and J ends lost 2 bases and 3 bases respectively, with 15 bases between them. CDR1 SGHNT and CDR2 YYREEE come from the germline V gene (reference sequence). The CDR3 runs to 15 residues.

This clonotype was counted only a few times. V usage is TRBV7-9 and J usage is TRBJ2-6; D gene uncertain. The CDR3 extends over 16 amino acids. The germline V gene encodes CDR1 SEHNR and CDR2 FQNEAQ (reference sequence). V was shortened by 3 bases and J by 5 bases, with 14 bases between the two germline ends. CDR3: CASSLSKVVRANVLTF. The CDR3 DNA sequence: TGTGCCAGCAGCTTGTCTAAGGTTGTAAGGGCCAACGTCCTGACTTTC.

The V gene is TRBV6-2 or TRBV6-3, the J gene TRBJ2-2; 10 bases match TRBD2. With 5 bases clipped from V and 6 bases from J, the junction kept 3 bases outside the gene matches. This CDR3 is built from 14 residues. Germline V gives CDR1 MNHEY, CDR2 SVGEGT. The CDR3 coding sequence is TGTGCCAGCAGTCGGACTAGCGGCTCCGGGGAGCTGTTTTTT. Protein: CASSRTSGSGELFF.

The rearrangement joins TRBV7-9 to TRBJ2-7, with D unresolved. The CDR3 sequence is 14 residues long. V shed 5 bases and J shed 2 bases, with 13 bases lying between them. The germline CDR1 and CDR2 sequences are SEHNR and FQNEAQ (reference sequence). CDR3 coding DNA: TGTGCCAGCAGCCGACAAGGCCCTCCCTACGAGCAGTACTTC. Translation: CASSRQGPPYEQYF.

This clonotype showed up many times. This chain links TRBV29-1 with TRBJ2-3, with 9 bases that match TRBD2. Germline trimming cut 7 bases from V and 1 base from J; bases unmatched to any gene: 9. The germline gives CDR1 SQVTM, CDR2 ANQGSEA. This CDR3 comprises 15 residues. CDR3 in DNA: TGCAGCGCTCTGAGGCTAGCGGGGCGCACAGATACGCAGTATTTT. This codes for CSALRLAGRTDTQYF.

J is TRBJ2-7 and V is TRBV7-3; D unclear. Trimming took off 3 bases at V and 7 bases at J, with 22 bases between the two ends. Germline-derived CDR1 and CDR2 are SGHTA and FQGTGA. The CDR3 consists of 16 residues. The CDR3 DNA follows: TGTGCCAGCAGCTTCAGAGAATCGGTCGGTTCGGAGGAGCAGTACTTC. This codes for CASSFRESVGSEEQYF.

The chain joins TRBV30 to TRBJ2-3, with D possibly TRBD2 on 6 matching bases. V lost 5 bases to trimming and J lost 0 bases, with 18 bases between them. The CDR3 loop spans 16 amino acids. CDR1 GTSNPN and CDR2 SVGIG come from the germline V gene (reference sequence). In DNA form, the CDR3 reads TGTGCCTGGGCGACTAGAGGGACCCCTAGCACAGATACGCAGTATTTT. Residues: CAWATRGTPSTDTQYF.

This rearrangement joins TRBV3-1 to TRBJ2-7; weak D call: TRBD2 (5 bases). This CDR3 comprises 15 residues. Germline loops: CDR1 LGHDT, CDR2 YNNKEL (reference sequence). The ends were cut back, 4 bases at V and 3 bases at J, with 16 bases in the middle. The CDR3 sequence is CASSPTLSGSYEQYF. The CDR3 nucleotides read TGTGCCAGCAGCCCGACTTTATCTGGGAGCTACGAGCAGTACTTC.

At least ten counts were recorded for this clonotype. The V and J genes are TRBV5-8 and TRBJ2-1, with 8 positions matching TRBD1. CDR3 length: 16 residues. Germline V gene data show CDR1 as SGHTS and CDR2 as YDEGEE. V shed 4 bases, J shed 2 bases, and the junction held 8 bases outside the gene matches. In DNA form, the CDR3 reads TGTGCCAGCAGCCCCGGACAGGGTATAACCTACAATGAGCAGTTCTTC. Translated: CASSPGQGITYNEQFF.

The chain combines TRBV19 with TRBJ2-1; 7 bases agree with TRBD1. V dropped 3 bases and J dropped 6; count of bases not matched to a gene: 5. In germline, CDR1 is LNHDA, CDR2 SQIVND (reference sequence). This CDR3 is 14 amino acids long. The DNA of the CDR3 is TGTGCCAGTAGTATTGTTTCAGGGGGCAATGAGCAGTTCTTC. This codes for CASSIVSGGNEQFF.

This clonotype showed up just a few times. The chain couples TRBV6-5 to TRBJ2-1; D might be TRBD1 or TRBD2, each matching 6 bases. The V end lost 1 base, the J end lost 8 bases, and 15 bases lay between the germline ends. Looked up from germline, CDR1 is MNHEY and CDR2 is SVGAGI. There are 15 residues in the CDR3. In nucleotides, the CDR3 is TGTGCCAGCAGTTACTTTAGGTTGGGGGGCGATGAGCAGTTCTTC. Its protein product is CASSYFRLGGDEQFF.

This clonotype came up a few times. This chain links TRBV5-6 with TRBJ1-2; 8 bases align to TRBD1. CDR1 is SGHDT, CDR2 YYEEEE, per germline. The V and J ends lost 2 bases and 3 bases, in that order; junction bases with no gene match: 3. This CDR3 is 14 amino acids long. The CDR3 nucleotides are TGTGCCAGCAGCTTTGGACAGGGACACTATGGCTACACCTTC. Protein sequence: CASSFGQGHYGYTF.

J is TRBJ2-7 and V is TRBV6-5; 7 nucleotides align to TRBD2. The CDR3 is 16 residues long. V lost 2 bases, J lost 2 bases, and 9 bases stayed unmatched. The germline CDR1 and CDR2 sequences are MNHEY and SVGAGI. The CDR3 DNA sequence: TGTGCCAGCAGTTACCGCCCCCGGGGAGGGCCCTACGAGCAGTACTTC. It is translated as CASSYRPRGGPYEQYF.